This record concerns one T cell receptor (beta chain) sequence. Authors' methods: Scientists estimated how many nucleated cells there were by amplifying reference gene primers. Using immunoSEQ multiplex PCR, the repertoire was profiled, and TCRdb retains in-frame clones only, with some absent. V, J and clone size derive from that table, while D and trimming were established from the DNA sequence. The sample has 20,000 to 30,000 clones; about four fifths are singletons. The sample originates from a study of blood T cell repertoires in COVID-19. Looking at the study overall: Samples representing acute and convalescent COVID-19 were sourced from the United States, Italy and Spain. PBMCs, B-cell-depleted T cells, or T cells provided the cDNA or gDNA that made up the material.

Trimming at V came to 0 bases and at J to 4 bases, leaving 9 bases not matched to a gene. There are 18 residues in the CDR3. Germline assignment: CDR1 SGDLS and CDR2 YYNGEE. The origin of this receptor is a human donor in a cohort sampled during active COVID-19. The chain is built from TRBV9 and TRBJ2-1, with 11 positions matching TRBD2. Sequencing was carried out using peripheral blood. The CDR3 sequence is CASSVVPQTSGGYNEQFF. The CDR3 nucleotides are TGTGCCAGCAGCGTAGTCCCCCAAACTAGCGGGGGATACAATGAGCAGTTCTTC.